The 5 T cell receptor beta chains reported below all come from one sample, sequenced in a study of OX40 agonist ivuxolimab in advanced cancers. Here immunoSEQ multiplex PCR was the method, and the copy in TCRdb shows in-frame clones only, minus some. The sample has 15,000 or so clones, 60% to 80% seen once. The sequenced sample was CD4+ or CD8+ T cells sorted from blood, obtained in a trial of the OX40 agonist ivuxolimab. The origin of the receptors is an adult with an advanced solid tumor such as melanoma, head and neck, liver or kidney cancer.

With respect to this clone: One end of the junction does not line up with germline, which may come from a read error. The chain uses TRBV6-1 and TRBJ1-1; D gene ambiguous. CDR1 is MNHNS, CDR2 SASEGT, per germline. The CDR3 runs 13 residues. CDR3 residues: CASSDSPGTEAFF. Here the CDR3 DNA reads TGTGCCAGCAGTGACTCGCCAGGCACTGAGGCTTTCTTT.

The chain uses TRBV7-8 and TRBJ2-6; no clear D. Germline V gives CDR1 SGHVS, CDR2 FQNEAQ. V gave up 0 bases and J gave up 0 bases, with 12 bases separating them. This CDR3 region has 18 residues. The CDR3, as DNA: TGTGCCAGCAGCTTAGCCGGGCCCGATTCCTCTGGGGCCAACGTCCTGACTTTC. Its protein is CASSLAGPDSSGANVLTF.

The chain links TRBV6-1 to TRBJ2-7; the match to TRBD1 covers 7 bases. The CDR3 runs 13 residues. J lost 0 bases, V lost 11 bases, and 7 bases had no gene match. The germline gives CDR1 MNHNS, CDR2 SASEGT. Here the CDR3 DNA reads TGTGCCGGGGCGGACAGGTCCTCCTACGAGCAGTACTTC. Residues: CAGADRSSYEQYF.

This sequence joins TRBV28 and TRBJ2-4, with D maybe TRBD1 (6 bases). V was trimmed by 2 bases and J by 6 bases, leaving 17 bases between them. The CDR3 spans 16 residues. Germline CDR1 is MDHEN and CDR2 is SYDVKM. For the CDR3, the DNA is TGTGCCAGCAGTTTAAAAGAACAAGGGGGTCCAAACATTCAGTACTTC. This codes for CASSLKEQGGPNIQYF.

The chain employs TRBV6-6 and TRBJ1-1; the match to TRBD1 covers 9 bases. This CDR3 spans 13 amino acids. Germline-derived CDR1 and CDR2 are MNHNY and SVGAGI (reference sequence). The J segment lost 7 bases and the V segment lost 4 bases, leaving 4 bases of the junction unmatched. The CDR3 DNA is TGTGCCAGCAGTTTTACAGGGGGCGGTGAAGCTTTCTTT. This encodes CASSFTGGGEAFF.